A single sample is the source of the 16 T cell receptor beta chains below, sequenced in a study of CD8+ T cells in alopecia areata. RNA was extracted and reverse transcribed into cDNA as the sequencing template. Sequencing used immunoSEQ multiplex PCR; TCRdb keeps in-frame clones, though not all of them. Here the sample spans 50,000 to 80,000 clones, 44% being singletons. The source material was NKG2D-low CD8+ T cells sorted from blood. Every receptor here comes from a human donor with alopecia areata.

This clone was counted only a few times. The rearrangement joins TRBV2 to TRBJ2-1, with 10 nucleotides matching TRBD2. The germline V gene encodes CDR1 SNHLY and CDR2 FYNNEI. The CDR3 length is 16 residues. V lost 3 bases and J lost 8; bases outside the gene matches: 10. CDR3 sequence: CASSDKPSGRAHEQFF. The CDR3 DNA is TGTGCCAGCAGTGACAAACCCAGCGGGAGGGCCCATGAGCAGTTCTTC.

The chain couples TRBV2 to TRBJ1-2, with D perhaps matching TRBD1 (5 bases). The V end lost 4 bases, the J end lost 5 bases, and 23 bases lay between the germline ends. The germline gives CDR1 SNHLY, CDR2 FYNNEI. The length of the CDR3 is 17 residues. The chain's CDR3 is CASSGNRAGESVYGYTF. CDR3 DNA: TGTGCCAGCAGTGGGAACCGAGCGGGGGAAAGTGTGTATGGCTACACCTTC. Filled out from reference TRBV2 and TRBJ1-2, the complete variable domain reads EPEVTQTPSHQVTQMGQEVILRCVPISNHLYFYWYRQILGQKVEFLVSFYNNEISEKSEIFDDQFSVERPDGSNFTLKIRSTKLEDSAMYFCASSGNRAGESVYGYTFGSGTRLTVV.

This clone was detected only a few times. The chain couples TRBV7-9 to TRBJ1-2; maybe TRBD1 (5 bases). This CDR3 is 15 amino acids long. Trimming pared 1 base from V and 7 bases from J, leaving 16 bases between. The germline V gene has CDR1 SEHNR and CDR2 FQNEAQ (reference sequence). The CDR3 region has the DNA TGTGCCAGCAGCTTAGGAGGGGCATCGTTCAGTGGCTACACCTTC. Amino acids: CASSLGGASFSGYTF.

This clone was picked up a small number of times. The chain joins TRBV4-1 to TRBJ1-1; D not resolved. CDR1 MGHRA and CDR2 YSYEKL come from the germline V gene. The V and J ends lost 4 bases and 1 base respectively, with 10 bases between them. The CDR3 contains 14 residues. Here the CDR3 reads CASSLGSANTEAFF. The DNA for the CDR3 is TGCGCCAGCAGCCTAGGGTCGGCGAACACTGAAGCTTTCTTT.

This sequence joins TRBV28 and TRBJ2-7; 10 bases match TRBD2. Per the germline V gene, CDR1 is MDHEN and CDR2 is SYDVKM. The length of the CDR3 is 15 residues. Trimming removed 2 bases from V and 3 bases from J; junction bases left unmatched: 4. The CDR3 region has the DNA TGTGCCAGCAGTTTAGAGCTAGCGGGAGTCTACGAGCAGTACTTC. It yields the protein CASSLELAGVYEQYF.

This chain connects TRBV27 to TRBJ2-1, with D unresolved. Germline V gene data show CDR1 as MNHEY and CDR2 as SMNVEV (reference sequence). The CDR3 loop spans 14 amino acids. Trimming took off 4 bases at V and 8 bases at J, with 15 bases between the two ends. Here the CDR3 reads CASSYLRSLHEQFF. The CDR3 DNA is TGTGCCAGCAGTTACTTAAGATCGTTGCATGAGCAGTTCTTC.

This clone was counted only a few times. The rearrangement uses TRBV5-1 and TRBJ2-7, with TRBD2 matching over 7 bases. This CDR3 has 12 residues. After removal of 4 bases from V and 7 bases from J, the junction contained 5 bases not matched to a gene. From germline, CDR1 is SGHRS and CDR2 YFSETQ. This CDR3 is CASSPWGGEQYF. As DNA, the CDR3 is TGCGCCAGCAGCCCCTGGGGGGGGGAGCAGTACTTC.

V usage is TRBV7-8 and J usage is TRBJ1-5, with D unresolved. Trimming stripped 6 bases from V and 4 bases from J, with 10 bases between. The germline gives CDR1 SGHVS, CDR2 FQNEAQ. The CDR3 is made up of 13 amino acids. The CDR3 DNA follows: TGTGCCAGCAGTATTGGTGGTAATCAGCCCCAGCATTTT. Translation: CASSIGGNQPQHF.

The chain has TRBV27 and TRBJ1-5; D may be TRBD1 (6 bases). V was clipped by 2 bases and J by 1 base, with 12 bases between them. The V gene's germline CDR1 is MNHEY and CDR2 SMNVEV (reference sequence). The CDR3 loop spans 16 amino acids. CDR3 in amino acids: CASSLTRGASNQPQHF. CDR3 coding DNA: TGTGCCAGCAGTTTAACCAGGGGAGCGAGCAATCAGCCCCAGCATTTT.

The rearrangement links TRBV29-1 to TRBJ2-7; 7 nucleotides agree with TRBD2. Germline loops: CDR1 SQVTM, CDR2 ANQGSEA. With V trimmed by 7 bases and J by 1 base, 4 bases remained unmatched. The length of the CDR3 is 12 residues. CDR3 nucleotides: TGCAGCGCCCGGGGGGAATCCTACGAGCAGTACTTC. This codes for CSARGESYEQYF.

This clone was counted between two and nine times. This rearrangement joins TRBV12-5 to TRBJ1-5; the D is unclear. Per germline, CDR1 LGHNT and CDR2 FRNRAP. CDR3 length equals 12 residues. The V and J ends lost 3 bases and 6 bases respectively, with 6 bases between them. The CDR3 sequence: CASGLSSQPQHF. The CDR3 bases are TGTGCTAGTGGTTTAAGCTCTCAGCCCCAGCATTTT.

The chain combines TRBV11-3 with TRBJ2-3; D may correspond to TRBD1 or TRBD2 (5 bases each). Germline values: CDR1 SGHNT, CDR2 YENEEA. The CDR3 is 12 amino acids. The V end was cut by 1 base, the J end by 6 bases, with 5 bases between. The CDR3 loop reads CASSLGDDTQYF. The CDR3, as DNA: TGTGCCAGCAGCTTAGGGGACGATACGCAGTATTTT.

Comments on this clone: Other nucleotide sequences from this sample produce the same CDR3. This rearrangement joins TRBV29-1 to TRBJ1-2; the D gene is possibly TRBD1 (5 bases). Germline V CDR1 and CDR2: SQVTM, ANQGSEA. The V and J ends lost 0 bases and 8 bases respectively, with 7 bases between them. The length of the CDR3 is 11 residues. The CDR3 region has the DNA TGCAGCGTTGAAGACAGGGTGGGCTACACCTTC. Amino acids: CSVEDRVGYTF.

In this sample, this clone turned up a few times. The CDR3 loop reads CASSLTGTGELFF. Here the CDR3 DNA reads TGTGCCAGCAGCTTAACAGGGACCGGGGAGCTGTTTTTT. The genes are TRBV7-2 and TRBJ2-2; TRBD1 might be the D (6 bases). Trimming shortened V by 2 bases and J by 5 bases, and 6 bases separated the two germline ends. The CDR3 covers 13 residues. The germline gives CDR1 SGHTA, CDR2 FQGNSA. The variable domain in full, completed from reference TRBV7-2 and TRBJ2-2, reads GAGVSQSPSNKVTEKGKDVELRCDPISGHTALYWYRQSLGQGLEFLIYFQGNSAPDKSGLPSDRFSAERTGGSVSTLTIQRTQQEDSAVYLCASSLTGTGELFFGEGSRLTVL.

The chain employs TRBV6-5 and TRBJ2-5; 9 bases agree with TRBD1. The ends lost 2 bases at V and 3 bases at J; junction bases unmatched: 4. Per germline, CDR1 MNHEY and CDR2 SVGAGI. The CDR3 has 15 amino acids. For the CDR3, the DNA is TGTGCCAGCAGTTACGACAGGGGGTCGAAAGAGACCCAGTACTTC. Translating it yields CASSYDRGSKETQYF.

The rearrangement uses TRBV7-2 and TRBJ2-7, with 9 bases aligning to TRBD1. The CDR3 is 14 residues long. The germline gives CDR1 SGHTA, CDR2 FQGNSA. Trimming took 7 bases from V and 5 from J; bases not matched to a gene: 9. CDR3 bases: TGTGCCAGCAACAAACCGGGACAGGGCGACGAGCAGTACTTC. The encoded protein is CASNKPGQGDEQYF. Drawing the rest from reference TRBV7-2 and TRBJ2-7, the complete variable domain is GAGVSQSPSNKVTEKGKDVELRCDPISGHTALYWYRQSLGQGLEFLIYFQGNSAPDKSGLPSDRFSAERTGGSVSTLTIQRTQQEDSAVYLCASNKPGQGDEQYFGPGTRLTVT.